Below, one TCR beta chain is given with its context. This record belongs to a study of Graves' ophthalmopathy and Graves' hyperthyroidism. Amplifying from RNA transcripts, the study obtained TCR beta CDR3 regions. An opening RT-PCR round employed HTBI primers and preceded a second-round multiplex PCR. TCRdb redid the calling of the multiplex PCR reads with MiXCR, one entry per CDR3 protein. The sample shows roughly 610,000 distinct CDR3 sequences, 20% to 25% of them seen only once. The germline V gene encodes CDR1 DFQATT and CDR2 SNEGSKA (reference sequence). This CDR3 region has 14 residues. V dropped 2 bases and J dropped 7; count of bases not matched to a gene: 5.

This clonotype was sampled from a woman under 30 with stable Graves' hyperthyroidism. Some clones in this sample may be carry-over from other donors' samples. The chain couples TRBV20-1 to TRBJ1-2; 12 bases align to TRBD1. Sequencing input: peripheral blood. The CDR3 nucleotides are TGCAGTGCTAGAACCGGGACAGGGGGCATTGGCTACACCTTC. Its translation: CSARTGTGGIGYTF.